This T cell receptor beta chain was recorded in a study of blood T cell repertoires in COVID-19 (dated by TCRdb to 2018 to 2020). Concerning the study at large: Samples from collaborators originated in the United States, Italy and Spain and spanned both the acute and convalescent phases of COVID-19. The material from the prospective study consisted of cDNA or gDNA derived from T cells, B-cell-depleted T cells, or PBMCs. The dataset comprised deeply sampled blood TCRbeta repertoires from subjects exposed to, actively infected with, or recovered from COVID-19. A freely available public database, intended as a resource for researchers studying the immune response to SARS-CoV-2, is where the repertoires were released. Samples were obtained from the ongoing ImmuneRACE study (first 160 participants) and from 1,000 to 1,500 subjects provided by 6 global collaborators. The sample metadata nearly always contained a de-identified subject ID, COVID-19 status, age in years and sex. HLA class I and class II types, where available, came from metadata supplied by the sample provider rather than from assay-based typing.

The V end loses 4 bases and the J end loses 14 bases, and a stretch of 15 bases separates them. According to the germline V gene, CDR1 reads MDHEN and CDR2 reads SYDVKM. Measured from the cysteine to the phenylalanine, the CDR3 is 13 residues long. Only CDR3 DNA is held: 39 bases, read in frame from base 1. A note on this clone: Its antigen specificity is not known. It has no much larger one-base neighbor in the sample; base qualities were not kept.

The immunoSEQ Assay, a bias-controlled multiplex PCR, was used to amplify TCRbeta CDR3 regions from genomic DNA. As for how the authors treated the data: The number of nucleated cells in each sample was estimated by amplification of reference gene primers within the assay. Sequence reads were collapsed and filtered to measure the absolute abundance of every unique TCRbeta CDR3 rearrangement. For each sample, productive Simpson clonality was calculated by taking the square root of Simpson's diversity index across productive rearrangements. TCRdb holds this immuneACCESS table with in-frame rearrangements only. Some clones are missing; in checked studies, unresolved V genes explain under half, and the rest has no known cause. D and trimming come from the DNA, and the V and J calls and clone size come from that table. The sample profile shows around 200,000 clones; approximately 82% of them were found once. Of the sample, roughly 8.7% is held by the ten largest clones.

The collaborating institutions used their own protocols to collect whole blood in K2EDTA tubes. For TCRbeta analysis, collaborators shipped samples in one of three forms: frozen whole blood, isolated PBMCs, or DNA extracted from either of those sample types. Study-wide conclusions, independent of this receptor: Clinical and demographic metadata were provided uncurated, with the amount varying by source and participant.

The TCR comes from a man between 40 and 49 years old with active or convalescent COVID-19. The sequenced sample consisted of peripheral blood. The chain links TRBV28 with TRBJ1-6; perhaps TRBD1 is the D gene, with 6 bases matching. Read as DNA, the sequence is TGTGCCAGCAGTTGGACAGTTAAGGAGGCCCTCCACTTT. It encodes CASSWTVKEALHF.